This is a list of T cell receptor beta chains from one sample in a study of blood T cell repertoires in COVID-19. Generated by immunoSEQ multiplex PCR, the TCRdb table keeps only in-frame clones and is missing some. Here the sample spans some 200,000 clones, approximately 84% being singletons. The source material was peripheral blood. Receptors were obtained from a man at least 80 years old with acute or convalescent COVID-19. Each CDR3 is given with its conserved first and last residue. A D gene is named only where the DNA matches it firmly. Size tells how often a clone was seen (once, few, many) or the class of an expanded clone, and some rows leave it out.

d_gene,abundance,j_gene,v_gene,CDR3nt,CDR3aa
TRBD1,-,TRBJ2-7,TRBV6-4,TGTGCCAGCAGTAAAGGCACACACCAGGGGGCGCCGGACGAGCAGTACTTC,CASSKGTHQGAPDEQYF
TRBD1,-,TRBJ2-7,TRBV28,TGTGCCAGCAGTTTAGGACAGGGGTCACAGTACTTC,CASSLGQGSQYF
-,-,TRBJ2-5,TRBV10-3,TGTGCCATCAGCGAACAAGGATCGGGGTCCCAGTACTTC,CAISEQGSGSQYF
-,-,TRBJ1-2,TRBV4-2,TGTGCCAGCAGCCAAGCCACAGCTCTACCCTATGGCTACACCTTC,CASSQATALPYGYTF
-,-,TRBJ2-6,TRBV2,TGTGCCACCTCACCTGGGCCCACTGGGGCCAACGTCCTGACTTTC,CATSPGPTGANVLTF
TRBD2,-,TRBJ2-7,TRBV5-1,TGCGCCAGCAGCTTGGCCGGGACTAGCGGGAGTGAGCAGTACTTC,CASSLAGTSGSEQYF
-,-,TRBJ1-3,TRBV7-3,TGTGCCAGCAGCTTCTCTTCTCTTGCTGGAAACACCATATATTTT,CASSFSSLAGNTIYF
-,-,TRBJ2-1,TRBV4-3,TGCGCCAGCAGCCAATTCCTCGTAGGAGAGAGCTCCTACAATGAGCAGTTCTTC,CASSQFLVGESSYNEQFF
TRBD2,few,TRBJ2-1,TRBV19,TGTGCCAGTAGTCGACTAGCGGGTCAGGATGAGCAGTTCTTC,CASSRLAGQDEQFF
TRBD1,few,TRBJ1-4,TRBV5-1,TGCGCCAGCAGCGCTAGGACAGGGGGCTATGAAAAACTGTTTTTT,CASSARTGGYEKLFF
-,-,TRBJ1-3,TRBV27,TGTGCCAGCAGTCTCCGACAGGGAAACACCATATATTTT,CASSLRQGNTIYF
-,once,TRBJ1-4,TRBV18,TGTGCCAGCTCTTCACAGGGACCTAATGAAAAACTGTTTTTT,CASSSQGPNEKLFF
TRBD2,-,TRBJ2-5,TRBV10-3,TGTGCCACCCGGGGGGAGGGCCAAGAGACCCAGTACTTC,CATRGEGQETQYF
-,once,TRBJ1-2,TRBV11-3,TGTGCCAGCAGCCCGACAGGCGGAAGCTATGGCTACACCTTC,CASSPTGGSYGYTF
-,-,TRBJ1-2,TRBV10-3,TGTGCCATCAGAAATACAGGGTCGGATGGCTACACCTTC,CAIRNTGSDGYTF
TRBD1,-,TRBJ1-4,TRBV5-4,TGTGCCAGCAGCACAGCCGGGACAGGGAATGAAAAACTGTTTTTT,CASSTAGTGNEKLFF
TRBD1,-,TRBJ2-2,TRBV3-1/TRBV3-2,TGTGCCAGCAACAGACAGGGTTCAGGCGGGGAGCTGTTTTTT,CASNRQGSGGELFF
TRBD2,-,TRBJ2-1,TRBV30,TGTGCTCTCGGGACTAGCGGACCTAAATGGCAGTTCTTC,CALGTSGPKWQFF
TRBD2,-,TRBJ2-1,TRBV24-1,TGTGCCACCAGTGACCCCATGACTAGCGGGAGGGCCGGTGAGCAGTTCTTC,CATSDPMTSGRAGEQFF
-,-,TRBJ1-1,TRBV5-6,TGTGCCAGCAGTCGTGGAGGGCCATATTTCTTT,CASSRGGPYFF
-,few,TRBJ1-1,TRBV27,TGTGCCAGCAGTTTATCGGGGCAGGGGCTGATGAACACTGAAGCTTTCTTT,CASSLSGQGLMNTEAFF
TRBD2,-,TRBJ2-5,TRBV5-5,TGTGCCCGCAAGGGTGCGGGAGGGCTAGGAGAGACCCAGTACTTC,CARKGAGGLGETQYF
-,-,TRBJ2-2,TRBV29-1,TGCAGCTCAAAAAGAGTGGACACCGGGGAGCTGTTTTTT,CSSKRVDTGELFF
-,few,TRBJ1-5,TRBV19,TGTGCCAGTAGTATGCGTGACAGTAACAATCAGCCCCAGCATTTT,CASSMRDSNNQPQHF
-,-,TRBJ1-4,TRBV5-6,TGTGCCAGCAGCTTACGGGTCGGAGTAGGTGAAAAACTGTTTTTT,CASSLRVGVGEKLFF
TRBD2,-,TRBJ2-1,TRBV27,TGTGCCAGCAGTCCCCGGACTAGCGGGAGCAACGGTGAGCAGTTCTTC,CASSPRTSGSNGEQFF
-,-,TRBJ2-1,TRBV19,TGTGCCAGTAGTTCCACTAGGGCCACCTCCTACAATGAGCAGTTCTTC,CASSSTRATSYNEQFF
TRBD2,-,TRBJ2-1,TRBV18,TGTGCCAGCTCACCACGACTAGCGGGAGGGCCTGGTGAGCAGTTCTTC,CASSPRLAGGPGEQFF
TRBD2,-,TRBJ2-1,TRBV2,TGTGCCAGCCTTTTTGGGGGGGTCGATGAGCAGTTCTTC,CASLFGGVDEQFF
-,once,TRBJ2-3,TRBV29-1,TGCAGCGTTGAAGCTGGGGGCCCTTATTACACAGATACGCAGTATTTT,CSVEAGGPYYTDTQYF
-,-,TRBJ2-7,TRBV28,TGTGCCAGCAGTTCCTTCAGCGGATACTACGAGCAGTACTTC,CASSSFSGYYEQYF
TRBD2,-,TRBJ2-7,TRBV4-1,TGCGCCAGCAGCCAAGATGGGGGGGGCTCCTACGAGCAGTACTTC,CASSQDGGGSYEQYF
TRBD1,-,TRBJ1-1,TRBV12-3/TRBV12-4,TGTGCCAGCAGTAGGACAGGGAATCCTGAAGCTTTCTTT,CASSRTGNPEAFF
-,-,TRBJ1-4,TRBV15,TGTGCCACCAGCAGAGATAGGACAGACGAAAAACTGTTTTTT,CATSRDRTDEKLFF
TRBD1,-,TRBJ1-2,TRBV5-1,TGCGCCAGCAGCTTGACATTGGGACAGGGGGCTAGCTACACCTTC,CASSLTLGQGASYTF
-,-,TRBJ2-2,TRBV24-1,TGTGCCACCGGCCCTAACACCGGGGAGCTGTTTTTT,CATGPNTGELFF
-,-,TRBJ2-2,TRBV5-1,TGCGCCAGCAGCTTGGGACAGTTGGGGACCGGGGAGCTGTTTTTT,CASSLGQLGTGELFF